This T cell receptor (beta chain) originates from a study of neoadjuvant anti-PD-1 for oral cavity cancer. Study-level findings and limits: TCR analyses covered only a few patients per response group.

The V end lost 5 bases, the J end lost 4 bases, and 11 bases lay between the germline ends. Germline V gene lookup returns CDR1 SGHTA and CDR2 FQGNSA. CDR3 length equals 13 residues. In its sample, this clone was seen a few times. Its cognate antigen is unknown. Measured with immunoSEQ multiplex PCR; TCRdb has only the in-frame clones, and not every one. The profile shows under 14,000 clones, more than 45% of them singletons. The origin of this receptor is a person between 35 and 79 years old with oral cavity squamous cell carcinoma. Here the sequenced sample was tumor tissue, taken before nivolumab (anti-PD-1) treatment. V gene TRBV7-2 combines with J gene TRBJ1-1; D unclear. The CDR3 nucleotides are TGTGCCAGCAGCAAGGAGAGAGTCACTGAAGCTTTCTTT. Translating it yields CASSKERVTEAFF.